This T cell receptor beta chain was profiled in a study of cytomegalovirus exposure and HLA in healthy donors. Study-level information: Inside one of the first data releases sat around 86 million unique TCRs taken from HLA-typed donors.

The study's findings and limits: In most subjects, TCR beta sequences reportedly gave accurate predictions of HLA-A and HLA-B alleles. Highly shared sequence variants in one cluster were likely a sequencing artifact.

V shed 0 bases and J shed 4 bases, with 3 bases lying between them. Per germline, CDR1 SGHRS and CDR2 YFSETQ. This CDR3 spans 12 amino acids. At sampling all donors were nominally healthy, likely with unrecorded immune exposures. The PCR had 60 Vbeta and 13 Jbeta primers. Using immunoSEQ multiplex PCR, the repertoire was profiled, and TCRdb retains in-frame clones only, with some absent. The repertoire holds about 180,000 clones, 85% seen once, with 1% in the top ten. Note on this clone: The target antigen is unknown.

This TCR came from a boy between 2 and 10 years old in good health and CMV-seronegative. The sample comprised PBMCs. V and J are TRBV5-1 and TRBJ2-3; unclear D gene. The CDR3 reads CASSLAADTQYF. The CDR3, as DNA: TGCGCCAGCAGCTTGGCCGCAGATACGCAGTATTTT.